Listed below are T cell receptor beta chains from one sample, sequenced in a study of blood T cell repertoires in COVID-19. Here immunoSEQ multiplex PCR was the method, and the copy in TCRdb shows in-frame clones only, minus some. The data contain about 410,000 clones, approximately 89% of them singletons. Sequencing was carried out using peripheral blood. These receptors all stem from a woman aged 35 to 49 with COVID-19, enrolled during active disease. The CDR3 runs from the conserved cysteine through the conserved F or W. The D gene is left open where the match is weak. The size field is filled for only some rows; it gives once, few, many or a size class.

v_gene	abundance	j_gene	len	d_gene	CDR3aa	CDR3nt
TRBV7-7	NA	TRBJ2-3	15	TRBD2	CASKETSGSTDTQYF	TGTGCTAGTAAAGAGACTAGCGGAAGCACAGATACGCAGTATTTT
TRBV18	NA	TRBJ2-5	16	NA	CASSPTGSSVSETQYF	TGTGCCAGCTCACCGACCGGGTCTTCCGTGTCTGAGACCCAGTACTTC
TRBV27	NA	TRBJ2-7	13	NA	CASRPHSSYEQYF	TGTGCCAGCAGACCCCATAGTAGCTACGAGCAGTACTTC
TRBV5-1	NA	TRBJ2-5	17	NA	CASSLGGLQGDLRTQYF	TGCGCCAGCAGCTTGGGGGGGCTACAGGGTGACCTGCGGACCCAGTACTTC
TRBV7-8	NA	TRBJ2-6	19	TRBD1	CASSSIVQGVSSGANVLTF	TGTGCCAGCAGCTCGATAGTACAGGGGGTCAGCTCTGGGGCCAACGTCCTGACTTTC
TRBV27	NA	TRBJ2-1	13	NA	CASSWTAYNEQFF	TGTGCCAGCAGTTGGACAGCCTACAATGAGCAGTTCTTC
TRBV6-5	NA	TRBJ1-5	15	TRBD1	CASSLTGGRNQPQHF	TGTGCCAGCAGTTTAACAGGGGGCCGCAATCAGCCCCAGCATTTT
TRBV6-5	NA	TRBJ2-7	14	NA	CASTPGGITYEQYF	TGTGCCAGCACCCCTGGGGGGATTACCTACGAGCAGTACTTC
TRBV30	NA	TRBJ2-2	12	NA	CAWSTETGELFF	TGTGCCTGGAGTACAGAGACCGGGGAGCTGTTTTTT
TRBV19	NA	TRBJ1-5	17	TRBD1	CASSPPRTGVSNQPQHF	TGTGCCAGTAGTCCTCCTCGGACAGGCGTAAGCAATCAGCCCCAGCATTTT
TRBV4-3	NA	TRBJ1-5	12	NA	CASSQVGGPQHF	TGCGCCAGCAGCCAAGTCGGGGGGCCCCAGCATTTT
TRBV6-5	NA	TRBJ2-7	14	TRBD1	CASSFSTGDYEQYF	TGTGCCAGCAGCTTCTCGACAGGGGACTACGAGCAGTACTTC
TRBV28	NA	TRBJ1-2	16	NA	CASSPPDSEKGYGYTF	TGTGCCAGCTCTCCCCCAGACAGTGAGAAGGGCTATGGCTACACCTTC
TRBV30	NA	TRBJ2-1	11	NA	CAWNYYNEQFF	TGTGCCTGGAACTACTACAATGAGCAGTTCTTC
TRBV10-1	NA	TRBJ1-5	14	NA	CASSAQGDNQPQHF	TGCGCCAGCAGTGCACAGGGAGACAATCAGCCCCAGCATTTT
TRBV11-3	NA	TRBJ2-3	16	NA	CASSLSGDQNADTQYF	TGTGCCAGCAGCTTGTCAGGGGATCAGAACGCAGATACGCAGTATTTT
TRBV27	NA	TRBJ2-3	15	NA	CASSPRGLGTDTQYF	TGTGCCAGCAGCCCGCGGGGTTTGGGCACAGATACGCAGTATTTT
TRBV27	NA	TRBJ1-2	15	NA	CASSSRQAVNYGYTF	TGTGCCAGCAGTTCTAGACAGGCCGTTAACTATGGCTACACCTTC
TRBV27	once	TRBJ2-7	15	NA	CASSFLPEPHYEQYF	TGTGCCAGCAGTTTTCTTCCGGAGCCGCACTACGAGCAGTACTTC
TRBV18	once	TRBJ2-1	15	NA	CASSPPGQGSNEQFF	TGTGCCAGCTCACCACCTGGGCAGGGTAGCAATGAGCAGTTCTTC
TRBV14	NA	TRBJ2-7	15	NA	CASSQDGGWAYEQYF	TGTGCCAGCAGCCAAGACGGAGGGTGGGCTTACGAGCAGTACTTC
TRBV7-2	NA	TRBJ2-1	19	TRBD2	CASSLARLAGGLSYNEQFF	TGTGCCAGCAGCTTAGCTCGGCTAGCGGGAGGACTATCCTACAATGAGCAGTTCTTC
TRBV4-1	NA	TRBJ2-7	15	TRBD1	CASSQAQGAPYEQYF	TGCGCCAGCAGCCAAGCCCAGGGGGCTCCCTACGAGCAGTACTTC
TRBV14	NA	TRBJ1-2	16	NA	CASSQDVAGANYGYTF	TGTGCCAGCAGCCAAGATGTCGCAGGGGCCAACTATGGCTACACCTTC
TRBV28	NA	TRBJ1-5	13	NA	CASLGGVGQPQHF	TGTGCCAGCCTCGGCGGGGTAGGTCAGCCCCAGCATTTT
TRBV5-1	NA	TRBJ2-7	14	TRBD1	CASSFGTGVGEQYF	TGCGCCAGCAGCTTCGGGACAGGGGTTGGCGAGCAGTACTTC
TRBV18	NA	TRBJ2-4	15	NA	CASSPPSGSKNIQYF	TGTGCCAGCTCACCACCGTCTGGGAGCAAAAACATTCAGTACTTC
TRBV6-2/TRBV6-3	NA	TRBJ1-1	16	TRBD1	CASSTGQGGANTEAFF	TGTGCCAGCAGTACTGGACAGGGAGGGGCGAACACTGAAGCTTTCTTT
TRBV6-2/TRBV6-3	NA	TRBJ1-1	17	NA	CASSYDRREGMNTEAFF	TGTGCCAGCAGTTACGACCGTCGGGAGGGCATGAACACTGAAGCTTTCTTT
TRBV7-2	NA	TRBJ2-5	15	NA	CASSLVAGEGETQYF	TGTGCCAGCAGCTTAGTGGCAGGGGAGGGGGAGACCCAGTACTTC
TRBV6-2/TRBV6-3	once	TRBJ2-1	18	NA	CASSYLRQTGAGPNEQFF	TGTGCCAGCAGTTACCTGAGACAGACGGGAGCAGGGCCCAATGAGCAGTTCTTC
TRBV15	NA	TRBJ2-1	16	TRBD1	CATSRGYGDSNNEQFF	TGTGCCACCAGCAGGGGATATGGGGACAGCAACAATGAGCAGTTCTTC
TRBV18	NA	TRBJ1-1	15	NA	CASSPTQGRDTEAFF	TGTGCCAGCTCACCGACCCAGGGGAGGGACACTGAAGCTTTCTTT
TRBV29-1	NA	TRBJ1-2	13	NA	CSVTQVYDYGYTF	TGCAGCGTTACACAGGTCTATGACTATGGCTACACCTTC
TRBV4-3	NA	TRBJ1-3	18	TRBD1	CASSQDQGQGVTGNTIYF	TGCGCCAGCAGCCAAGATCAGGGACAGGGGGTAACTGGAAACACCATATATTTT
TRBV27	NA	TRBJ2-7	17	NA	CASSPSVGGGPPYEQYF	TGTGCCAGCAGTCCTAGTGTGGGCGGGGGCCCTCCCTACGAGCAGTACTTC
TRBV7-3	NA	TRBJ2-2	14	TRBD1	CASRGQGHTGELFF	TGTGCCAGCAGGGGACAGGGCCACACCGGGGAGCTGTTTTTT
TRBV19	NA	TRBJ2-5	17	NA	CASSIDLGSPGGQTQYF	TGTGCCAGTAGTATAGACCTAGGGTCCCCCGGGGGACAGACCCAGTACTTC
TRBV19	NA	TRBJ2-1	17	NA	CASSIRGAGLAYNEQFF	TGTGCCAGTAGTATACGAGGAGCCGGGTTAGCCTACAATGAGCAGTTCTTC
TRBV6-5	NA	TRBJ2-2	15	TRBD2	CASSPPGLAGGELFF	TGTGCCAGCAGTCCACCGGGACTAGCGGGAGGGGAGCTGTTTTTT
TRBV7-8	NA	TRBJ2-7	15	TRBD2	CASSLLGAGGYEQYF	TGTGCCAGCAGCTTACTGGGAGCGGGAGGCTACGAGCAGTACTTC
TRBV29-1	NA	TRBJ2-1	13	TRBD2	CSAGLAGGNEQFF	TGCAGCGCCGGACTAGCGGGAGGTAATGAGCAGTTCTTC
TRBV5-1	NA	TRBJ2-3	16	TRBD2	CASSLYRGGSTDTQYF	TGCGCCAGCAGCTTGTATCGGGGAGGGAGCACAGATACGCAGTATTTT
TRBV12-5	NA	TRBJ1-4	15	TRBD1	CASRISQGVGEKLFF	TGTGCTAGCCGTATTTCGCAGGGGGTTGGTGAAAAACTGTTTTTT
TRBV6-5	NA	TRBJ1-1	15	NA	CASLLQGRGNTEAFF	TGTGCCAGCCTTCTTCAGGGGAGGGGGAACACTGAAGCTTTCTTT
TRBV5-1	NA	TRBJ2-1	16	TRBD1	CASSPQGTGLVDEQFF	TGCGCCAGCAGCCCCCAAGGGACAGGGCTGGTGGATGAGCAGTTCTTC
TRBV29-1	NA	TRBJ1-1	11	TRBD1	CSAGQGGEAFF	TGCAGCGCAGGACAGGGCGGTGAAGCTTTCTTT
TRBV9	NA	TRBJ1-4	16	TRBD1	CASSARQGAGIEKLFF	TGTGCCAGCAGCGCTAGACAGGGGGCCGGGATCGAAAAACTGTTTTTT
TRBV7-3	NA	TRBJ2-7	14	TRBD2	CASSLSGSSYEQYF	TGTGCCAGCAGCCTTAGCGGGAGCTCCTACGAGCAGTACTTC
TRBV15	NA	TRBJ1-1	15	TRBD1	CATSREQGVWTEAFF	TGTGCCACCAGCAGAGAACAGGGGGTATGGACTGAAGCTTTCTTT
TRBV7-8	NA	TRBJ2-7	12	NA	CASSLGSYEQYF	TGTGCCAGCAGCTTAGGCAGCTACGAGCAGTACTTC
TRBV11-1	NA	TRBJ2-7	16	TRBD1	CASSTPRDSLAYEQYF	TGTGCCAGCAGCACCCCTCGGGACAGCCTGGCCTACGAGCAGTACTTC
TRBV6-5	NA	TRBJ1-1	13	NA	CASSSLRDTEAFF	TGTGCCAGCAGTTCCCTCCGGGACACTGAAGCTTTCTTT
TRBV28	NA	TRBJ1-1	15	NA	CASSFTRQLNTEAFF	TGTGCCAGCAGTTTCACACGACAGTTGAACACTGAAGCTTTCTTT
TRBV6-2/TRBV6-3	NA	TRBJ2-7	14	TRBD2	CASSYSTSGFEQYF	TGTGCCAGCAGTTACTCGACTAGCGGTTTCGAGCAGTACTTC
TRBV5-6	NA	TRBJ1-2	12	TRBD1	CASSLPGQGYTF	TGTGCCAGCAGCTTGCCGGGACAGGGCTACACCTTC
TRBV6-4	NA	TRBJ1-2	16	TRBD1	CASSDEPGQSNYGYTF	TGTGCCAGCAGTGACGAACCGGGACAGAGTAACTATGGCTACACCTTC
TRBV5-1	NA	TRBJ2-3	14	NA	CASTRAGSTDTQYF	TGCGCCAGCACCCGGGCGGGGAGCACAGATACGCAGTATTTT
TRBV12-5	NA	TRBJ1-6	15	TRBD1	CASGPPGQGISPLHF	TGTGCTAGTGGTCCTCCGGGACAGGGAATCTCACCCCTCCACTTT
TRBV14	NA	TRBJ1-2	14	TRBD1	CASSQVRDRLVDTF	TGTGCCAGCAGCCAAGTCCGGGACAGACTAGTTGACACCTTC